The entry below gives a single TCR beta chain sequence along with its context. Its antigen is currently unknown. The sample comes from a study of blood T cells in healthy people across ages. Study-level results: Comparison with aged donors showed that long-lived donors had more naive CD4+ cells and higher diversity. Leaving the PBMCs unsorted stopped any conclusive comparison of naive versus antigen-experienced cells.

Together with a sample-barcoded 5' primer, a J-beta primer mix was included in a second PCR lasting roughly 6 to 12 cycles. The template-switch adaptor was a 5' adaptor with 12 random nucleotides. It tagged each cDNA molecule. TCRdb independently ran MiXCR on the 5' RACE reads; one entry per CDR3 protein. The sample has over 1,500,000 distinct CDR3 sequences; approximately 40% are singletons. Whenever a sample was processed, at least 6.5 million PBMCs were isolated. This CDR3 contains 14 residues. Trimming stripped 7 bases from V and 6 bases from J, with 18 bases between. Germline loops: CDR1 SGHTA, CDR2 FQGNSA.

The sequence was collected from a human donor in good health. The chain carries TRBV7-2 and TRBJ1-2; the D is unclear. The sequenced material came from blood. DNA of the CDR3: TGTGCCAGCACCACGAGGGCAGCGCAGGATGGCTACACCTTC. This encodes CASTTRAAQDGYTF.